The 25 T cell receptor beta chains in this list originate from one sample, sequenced in a study of Ad26.COV2.S vaccination and SARS-CoV-2 variants. Documented treatment: some 20 received Ad26.COV2.S at low or high dose, single or two shots; several received placebo; per-sample allocation not given. Specimen acquisition occurred on day 63 following the initial vaccine or placebo injection. TCRdb keeps only in-frame clones here, not all; method: immunoSEQ multiplex PCR. The table records 200,000 to 300,000 clones, approximately 87% of them present only once. The sequencing used peripheral blood, collected in a trial of Ad26.COV2.S vaccine versus placebo. These receptors were obtained from a person aged 18-65 years who received the Ad26.COV2.S COVID-19 vaccine or a placebo.

The chain recombines TRBV11-2 with TRBJ2-7, with TRBD1 matching 10 bases. From germline, CDR1 is SGHAT and CDR2 FQNNGV. CDR3 size: 14 residues. With 5 bases clipped from V and 2 bases from J, the junction kept 3 bases outside the gene matches. Written as DNA, the CDR3 is TGTGCCAGCAGCACCGGGACAGGGGCCTACGAGCAGTACTTC. Protein sequence: CASSTGTGAYEQYF.

V and J are TRBV11-2 and TRBJ2-5; no reliable D call. Germline CDR1 is SGHAT and CDR2 is FQNNGV. The V end lost 5 bases, the J end lost 10 bases, and 14 bases lay between the germline ends. The CDR3 extends over 12 amino acids. The CDR3 coding sequence is TGTGCCAGCAGCCCCGGCATAAAGGGCCAGTACTTC. Amino acid sequence: CASSPGIKGQYF.

The J gene is TRBJ2-3, the V gene TRBV4-1; D gene unclear. The CDR3 covers 13 residues. V lost 8 bases and J 1 base, leaving 10 bases between the germline ends. CDR1 and CDR2 (germline): MGHRA, YSYEKL. The CDR3 region has the DNA TGCGCCAGCCGGCCCGGTGGCACAGATACGCAGTATTTT. Its translation: CASRPGGTDTQYF.

The chain recombines TRBV5-4 with TRBJ1-6, with a tentative D call TRBD1 (5 bases). CDR1 is SGHNT and CDR2 is YYREEE in the germline V gene (reference sequence). CDR3 length: 15 amino acids. Trimming left V 4 bases short and J 7 bases short, with 15 bases between. CDR3 DNA sequence: TGTGCCAGCAGCCCCTGGGGGGAAGCCAATTCACCCCTCCACTTT. It yields the protein CASSPWGEANSPLHF.

This rearrangement joins TRBV19 to TRBJ1-1; TRBD1 matches 9 bases. CDR1 LNHDA and CDR2 SQIVND come from the germline V gene (reference sequence). V was clipped by 3 bases and J by 6 bases; unmatched bases: 5. The CDR3 runs 14 residues. For the CDR3, the DNA is TGTGCCAGTAGTATGGACAGGGGAAGGGCTGAAGCTTTCTTT. Translation gives CASSMDRGRAEAFF.

The V call is TRBV7-2, the J call TRBJ2-7; D call uncertain. The CDR3 is 13 residues long. Deletions cut 3 bases from V and 4 bases from J, with 10 bases between. Germline V CDR1 and CDR2: SGHTA, FQGNSA. The CDR3 region is CASSFGSRYEQYF. Written as DNA, the CDR3 is TGTGCCAGCAGCTTCGGTAGTCGGTACGAGCAGTACTTC.

The chain combines TRBV4-3 with TRBJ2-1; 12 bases align to TRBD2. V trimming: 4 bases; J trimming: 9 bases; junction bases outside the gene matches: 10. There are 16 residues in the CDR3. CDR1 is LGHNA, CDR2 YSLEER, per germline. CDR3 nucleotide sequence: TGCGCCAGCAGCCTTGGACCGACTAGCGGGAGTGGTGAGCAGTTCTTC. Amino acid sequence: CASSLGPTSGSGEQFF.

The CDR3 is CASSQVLEAYEQYF. CDR3 DNA sequence: TGTGCCAGCAGCCAAGTCTTAGAGGCCTACGAGCAGTACTTC. V is TRBV4-2 and J is TRBJ2-7, with D unclear. Germline loops: CDR1 LGHNA, CDR2 YNFKEQ. The V and J ends lost 1 base and 2 bases respectively, with 9 bases between them. CDR3 length: 14 residues.

This rearrangement joins TRBV28 to TRBJ1-5; D is ambiguous. Deletions cut 4 bases from V and 5 bases from J, with 15 bases between. The CDR3 runs to 15 residues. CDR1 is MDHEN and CDR2 is SYDVKM in the germline V gene. The CDR3 DNA reads as TGTGCCAGCAGTTCCAGACAAGGAGGAGATCAGCCCCAGCATTTT. Translated, it gives CASSSRQGGDQPQHF. Together with reference TRBV28 and TRBJ1-5, the CDR3 gives the full variable domain: DVKVTQSSRYLVKRTGEKVFLECVQDMDHENMFWYRQDPGLGLRLIYFSYDVKMKEKGDIPEGYSVSREKKERFSLILESASTNQTSMYLCASSSRQGGDQPQHFGDGTRLSIL.

The chain combines TRBV30 with TRBJ1-1, with D uncertain. The CDR3 has 13 residues. In germline, CDR1 is GTSNPN, CDR2 SVGIG (reference sequence). The V and J ends lost 0 bases and 6 bases respectively, with 11 bases between them. The chain's CDR3 is CAWSVLGRAEAFF. CDR3 DNA sequence: TGTGCCTGGAGTGTACTCGGACGGGCTGAAGCTTTCTTT.

This chain uses TRBV11-2 with TRBJ2-3; 10 bases align to TRBD2. The CDR3 runs 16 residues. Trimming took 4 bases from V and 1 from J; bases not matched to a gene: 5. The germline gives CDR1 SGHAT, CDR2 FQNNGV. CDR3 nucleotide sequence: TGTGCCAGCAGCTCCGCCGGGACTAGCGGCACAGATACGCAGTATTTT. Translating it yields CASSSAGTSGTDTQYF.

The chain links TRBV12-3 or TRBV12-4 to TRBJ2-1; D unresolved. This CDR3 region has 11 residues. Trimming left V 6 bases short and J 4 bases short, with 4 bases between. The CDR3 nucleotides read TGTGCCAGCAGAAGTTACAATGAGCAGTTCTTC. Its translation: CASRSYNEQFF.

The CDR3 DNA reads as TGTGCCGCATGGACGGGAGCCAACTATGGCTACACCTTC. Its protein is CAAWTGANYGYTF. This chain connects TRBV30 to TRBJ1-2; D not resolved. Germline V gene lookup returns CDR1 GTSNPN and CDR2 SVGIG (reference sequence). The CDR3 extends over 13 amino acids. V lost 8 bases, J lost 2 bases, and 15 bases lay in between.

This chain joins TRBV11-3 and TRBJ2-2; TRBD1 matches at 10 bases. CDR1 and CDR2 (germline): SGHNT, YENEEA. After removal of 5 bases from V and 5 bases from J, the junction contained 11 bases not matched to a gene. This CDR3 has 17 residues. The CDR3 sequence: CASSENADRGHTGELFF. As DNA, the CDR3 is TGTGCCAGCAGCGAGAACGCCGACAGGGGGCATACCGGGGAGCTGTTTTTT.

This chain connects TRBV4-2 to TRBJ2-3; D is possibly TRBD1 (5 bases). The CDR3 sequence is 13 residues long. Looked up from germline, CDR1 is LGHNA and CDR2 is YNFKEQ. V dropped 0 bases and J dropped 7 bases, with 8 bases sitting between them. DNA of the CDR3: TGTGCCAGCAGCCAAGAAGGGGAAAATACGCAGTATTTT. Its protein product is CASSQEGENTQYF.

This chain uses TRBV7-8 with TRBJ1-2; D is perhaps TRBD1 (6 bases). V was cut by 1 base and J by 4 bases, with 10 bases left in between. The CDR3 spans 14 residues. Per germline, CDR1 SGHVS and CDR2 FQNEAQ. The CDR3 spells CASSLESGVYGYTF. For the CDR3, the DNA is TGTGCCAGCAGCTTAGAATCAGGGGTCTATGGCTACACCTTC.

The rearrangement joins TRBV7-3 to TRBJ2-7, with TRBD1 identical over 9 bases. The CDR3 extends over 17 amino acids. In germline, CDR1 is SGHTA, CDR2 FQGTGA. V shed 6 bases and J 3 bases; nucleotides not matched to a gene: 15. CDR3: CASSSGTGNPPFYEQYF. CDR3 coding DNA: TGTGCCAGCAGTTCCGGGACAGGGAATCCTCCGTTCTACGAGCAGTACTTC. The full variable domain, completed using reference TRBV7-3 and TRBJ2-7, is GAGVSQTPSNKVTEKGKYVELRCDPISGHTALYWYRQSLGQGPEFLIYFQGTGAADDSGLPNDRFFAVRPEGSVSTLKIQRTERGDSAVYLCASSSGTGNPPFYEQYFGPGTRLTVT.

CDR3 amino acids: CAWTPGGPGEQYF. The CDR3 nucleotides are TGTGCCTGGACCCCGGGGGGGCCTGGGGAGCAGTACTTC. This sequence joins TRBV30 and TRBJ2-7, with 8 bases lining up with TRBD2. From germline, CDR1 is GTSNPN and CDR2 SVGIG (reference sequence). J lost 7 bases, V lost 4 bases, and 9 bases had no gene match. CDR3 size: 13 residues.

This clone was picked up one time. The V call is TRBV15, the J call TRBJ2-7, with 8 bases that match TRBD1. This CDR3 is 14 amino acids long. V was pared by 4 bases and J by 9 bases, with 11 bases of the junction left unmatched. Germline lookup yields CDR1 LNHNV and CDR2 YYDKDF (reference sequence). Written as DNA, the CDR3 is TGTGCCACCAGCATAGACAGGGGAACCCCCGTGCAGTACTTC. Translating it yields CATSIDRGTPVQYF.

The rearrangement uses TRBV12-5 and TRBJ1-1, with D unclear. This CDR3 comprises 14 residues. Between the trimmed V and J ends, which lost 5 bases and 0 bases, there was a span of 10 bases. Germline lookup yields CDR1 LGHNT and CDR2 FRNRAP. CDR3 protein: CASGPDGLNTEAFF. CDR3 coding DNA: TGTGCTAGTGGTCCCGACGGGCTGAACACTGAAGCTTTCTTT.

This clone was picked up a small number of times. The chain uses TRBV2 and TRBJ1-3, with a possible D match to TRBD1 (5 bases). Germline CDR1 and CDR2: SNHLY and FYNNEI. The V gene lost 5 bases and the J gene lost 0 bases, with 11 bases spanning the gap. The CDR3 has 15 residues. The CDR3 bases are TGTGCCAGCAGTTTAAGACAGATCTCTGGAAACACCATATATTTT. Residues: CASSLRQISGNTIYF.

V is TRBV27 and J is TRBJ2-7, with 10 bases aligning to TRBD1. With V trimmed by 3 bases and J by 3 bases, 14 bases remained unmatched. This CDR3 comprises 18 residues. Germline V gives CDR1 MNHEY, CDR2 SMNVEV (reference sequence). The chain's CDR3 is CASSFRPPGQGTNYEQYF. DNA for the CDR3: TGTGCCAGCAGTTTTAGACCCCCGGGACAGGGGACTAACTACGAGCAGTACTTC.

At least ten counts were recorded for this clone. The genes are TRBV19 and TRBJ2-3; 8 nucleotides match TRBD1. The CDR3 sequence is 13 residues long. Germline V gene lookup returns CDR1 LNHDA and CDR2 SQIVND (reference sequence). V was clipped by 11 bases and J by 4 bases; unmatched bases: 8. The CDR3 DNA sequence: TGTGCCGTAACCCCGACAGGGGCAGATACGCAGTATTTT. It encodes CAVTPTGADTQYF.

The chain employs TRBV7-2 and TRBJ2-2, with D perhaps TRBD2 (5 bases). The CDR3 runs to 15 residues. The ends were cut back, 5 bases at V and 2 bases at J, with 12 bases in the middle. Germline V gene data show CDR1 as SGHTA and CDR2 as FQGNSA. CDR3 sequence: CASSPWTGNTGELFF. DNA for the CDR3: TGTGCCAGCAGCCCTTGGACGGGAAACACCGGGGAGCTGTTTTTT.

V is TRBV7-2 and J is TRBJ2-2; D not resolved. Between the trimmed V and J ends, which lost 4 bases and 3 bases, there was a span of 6 bases. CDR1 SGHTA and CDR2 FQGNSA come from the germline V gene. The length of the CDR3 is 13 residues. The CDR3 nucleotides read TGTGCCAGCAGCTCGACCGACACCGGGGAGCTGTTTTTT. This codes for CASSSTDTGELFF.